The 30 T cell receptor beta chains below all came from one sample that was sequenced in a study of identical twins. TCRdb reprocessed the 5' RACE reads via MiXCR and lists one record per CDR3 protein. This repertoire shows 1.5 million to 2 million distinct CDR3 sequences, 25% to 35% found once; its top ten account for under 0.35%. Specimen: cord blood. The source of these receptors is a newborn girl in good health.

This clonotype was counted only a few times. This chain uses TRBV25-1 with TRBJ2-1; possible D gene TRBD1, 6 bases. CDR1 is MGHDK and CDR2 is SYGVNS in the germline V gene. The CDR3 is made up of 15 amino acids. The V and J ends lost 6 bases and 4 bases respectively, with 16 bases between them. For the CDR3, the DNA is TGTGCCAGCAGCGTAACAGGGATGGTGTACAATGAGCAGTTCTTC. This translates into CASSVTGMVYNEQFF.

This clonotype was seen more than once but under ten times. The chain combines TRBV29-1 with TRBJ1-2, with TRBD1 identical over 10 bases. Germline values: CDR1 SQVTM, CDR2 ANQGSEA. The length of the CDR3 is 11 residues. Germline trimming cut 5 bases from V and 8 bases from J; bases unmatched to any gene: 2. The CDR3 DNA reads TGCAGCGTTAAGACAGGGGGCGGCTACACCTTC. It codes for CSVKTGGGYTF.

This clonotype has more than one count but fewer than ten. J is TRBJ2-1 and V is TRBV20-1; TRBD1 aligns across 7 bases. Germline CDR1 reads DFQATT; CDR2 reads SNEGSKA (reference sequence). The junction had 7 bases not matched to a gene; V was cut back by 1 base and J by 7 bases. CDR3 length: 14 residues. For the CDR3, the DNA is TGCAGTGCTAGAGTAAGAGGGGGCGAGAATGAGCAGTTCTTC. Translated, it gives CSARVRGGENEQFF.

This clonotype has a handful of counts. The chain links TRBV2 to TRBJ2-3; maybe TRBD2 (7 bases). The ends were cut back, 8 bases at V and 1 base at J, with 13 bases in the middle. CDR3 length: 14 residues. Germline lookup yields CDR1 SNHLY and CDR2 FYNNEI. The CDR3 loop is CASGGASGTDTQYF. The CDR3 DNA reads as TGTGCCAGCGGGGGGGCTAGCGGCACAGATACGCAGTATTTT.

A few counts support this clonotype. The V and J genes are TRBV6-5 and TRBJ2-1; D ambiguous. The CDR3 sequence is 15 residues long. Trimming stripped 2 bases from V and 4 bases from J, with 12 bases between. Per germline, CDR1 MNHEY and CDR2 SVGAGI. The CDR3 here is CASSYAPRPYNEQFF. CDR3 sequence (DNA): TGTGCCAGCAGTTACGCTCCTAGACCTTACAATGAGCAGTTCTTC.

This clonotype has ten or more counts. The chain employs TRBV29-1 and TRBJ1-2; D may be TRBD1 (5 bases). The V and J ends lost 6 bases and 3 bases respectively, with 14 bases between them. CDR1 and CDR2 (germline): SQVTM, ANQGSEA. The CDR3 covers 13 residues. CDR3 in amino acids: CSVVTGTHYGYTF. In DNA, the CDR3 is TGCAGCGTCGTAACCGGGACCCACTATGGCTACACCTTC.

The chain uses TRBV5-6 and TRBJ1-6, with D perhaps matching TRBD1 (5 bases). The CDR3 has 12 amino acids. V lost 0 bases to trimming and J lost 12 bases, with 7 bases between them. CDR1 and CDR2 from the germline V gene are SGHDT and YYEEEE. CDR3 in amino acids: CASSLGRGPLHF. The CDR3 DNA is TGTGCCAGCAGCTTGGGTAGGGGACCCCTCCACTTT.

The J gene is TRBJ1-5, the V gene TRBV20-1; D is ambiguous. The CDR3 extends over 18 amino acids. The germline gives CDR1 DFQATT, CDR2 SNEGSKA (reference sequence). Trimming cost V 2 bases and J 1 base, with 21 bases left between them. The CDR3 DNA is TGCAGTGCTAGACGGCAGGTGGGAAAAACGGGGAGCAATCAGCCCCAGCATTTT. Its translation: CSARRQVGKTGSNQPQHF.

This clonotype was observed a few times. This sequence joins TRBV18 and TRBJ2-1, with TRBD2 matching 9 bases. The CDR3 has 16 amino acids. V was pared by 0 bases and J by 0 bases, with 0 bases of the junction left unmatched. Germline CDR1 reads KGHSH; CDR2 reads LQKENI. CDR3 sequence reads: CASSPPRGGSYNEQFF. The DNA for the CDR3 is TGTGCCAGCTCACCACCGCGGGGGGGCTCCTACAATGAGCAGTTCTTC.

The chain links TRBV3-1 to TRBJ2-2, with D possibly TRBD2 on 6 matching bases. V gave up 6 bases and J gave up 1 base, with 9 bases separating them. CDR1 and CDR2 from the germline V gene are LGHDT and YNNKEL (reference sequence). The CDR3 has 14 residues. The chain's CDR3 is CASSPAGNTGELFF. Here the CDR3 DNA reads TGTGCCAGCAGTCCAGCGGGGAACACCGGGGAGCTGTTTTTT. Combining the CDR3 with reference TRBV3-1 and TRBJ2-2 gives the whole variable domain DTAVSQTPKYLVTQMGNDKSIKCEQNLGHDTMYWYKQDSKKFLKIMFSYNNKELIINETVPNRFSPKSPDKAHLNLHINSLELGDSAVYFCASSPAGNTGELFFGEGSRLTVL.

This clonotype turned up a few times. The CDR3 DNA follows: TGTGCCAGCAGTTCCCGTCTCCGGGCGGGTGGAGAGACCCAGTACTTC. Translating it yields CASSSRLRAGGETQYF. The chain recombines TRBV6-2 or TRBV6-3 with TRBJ2-5; TRBD2 is a possible D gene (5 bases). Germline CDR1 reads MNHEY; CDR2 reads SVGEGT. The CDR3 is made up of 16 amino acids. V dropped 4 bases and J dropped 4 bases, with 19 bases sitting between them.

The V and J genes are TRBV12-3 or TRBV12-4 and TRBJ1-6; TRBD1 aligns across 7 bases. V trimming: 5 bases; J trimming: 10 bases; junction bases outside the gene matches: 11. The CDR3 runs to 15 residues. The CDR3 reads CASSPGTVRGSPLHF. The CDR3, as DNA: TGTGCCAGCAGTCCAGGGACAGTCCGGGGATCACCCCTCCACTTT.

This clonotype was counted only a few times. The chain joins TRBV3-1 to TRBJ2-3, with D possibly being TRBD2 (6 bases). Between the trimmed V and J ends, which lost 1 base and 5 bases, there was a span of 13 bases. Germline V gives CDR1 LGHDT, CDR2 YNNKEL (reference sequence). The CDR3 spans 15 residues. The CDR3 DNA reads as TGTGCCAGCAGCCAAGTGGACTCCGGGGGAGATACGCAGTATTTT. As protein: CASSQVDSGGDTQYF.

This chain joins TRBV2 and TRBJ2-3; D may be TRBD1 (6 bases). The CDR3 length is 13 residues. Germline V CDR1 and CDR2: SNHLY, FYNNEI. V was clipped by 7 bases and J by 0 bases, with 8 bases between them. Written as DNA, the CDR3 is TGTGCCAGCAAGGGGGTGAGCACAGATACGCAGTATTTT. Protein: CASKGVSTDTQYF.

This rearrangement joins TRBV27 to TRBJ1-1; no clear D gene. V was pared by 3 bases and J by 8 bases, with 13 bases between. The CDR3 is 13 residues long. Germline values: CDR1 MNHEY, CDR2 SMNVEV (reference sequence). The CDR3 region is CASSFAMMGEAFF. Here the CDR3 DNA reads TGTGCCAGCAGTTTCGCCATGATGGGGGAAGCTTTCTTT.

The chain carries TRBV6-1 and TRBJ2-5; D not resolved. The CDR3 spans 12 residues. Germline lookup yields CDR1 MNHNS and CDR2 SASEGT. Deletions cut 7 bases from V and 13 bases from J, with 19 bases between. The CDR3 region is CASTDLSRSSYF. CDR3 sequence (DNA): TGTGCCAGCACCGACCTCTCCCGATCATCGTACTTC.

On this clonotype: The germline gene is not matched at one end of the junction; a read error may be the cause. This chain uses TRBV27 with TRBJ2-6; D not certain. The CDR3 extends over 15 amino acids. Germline V CDR1 and CDR2: MNHEY, SMNVEV (reference sequence). CDR3 region: CASSSLTSEANVLTF. DNA of the CDR3: TGTGCCAGCAGTTCGCTGACCTCTGAGGCCAACGTCCTGACTTTC.

This chain joins TRBV7-9 and TRBJ1-6; D possibly corresponds to TRBD1 (5 bases). Trimming left V 5 bases short and J 6 bases short, with 17 bases between. Germline values: CDR1 SEHNR, CDR2 FQNEAQ (reference sequence). This CDR3 spans 16 amino acids. This chain's CDR3 is CASSLTPGRVNSPLHF. The CDR3 region has the DNA TGTGCCAGCAGCCTCACTCCGGGACGGGTTAATTCACCCCTCCACTTT. Combining the CDR3 with reference TRBV7-9 and TRBJ1-6 gives the whole variable domain DTGVSQNPRHKITKRGQNVTFRCDPISEHNRLYWYRQTLGQGPEFLTYFQNEAQLEKSRLLSDRFSAERPKGSFSTLEIQRTEQGDSAMYLCASSLTPGRVNSPLHFGNGTRLTVT.

The rearrangement uses TRBV12-3 or TRBV12-4 and TRBJ1-5; no firm D call. This CDR3 comprises 13 residues. The V gene lost 3 bases and the J gene lost 5 bases, with 8 bases spanning the gap. The chain's CDR3 is CASSFSLYQPQHF. As DNA, the CDR3 is TGTGCCAGCAGTTTTTCCCTTTATCAGCCCCAGCATTTT.

This clonotype was found a few times. The rearrangement links TRBV12-3 or TRBV12-4 to TRBJ1-2, with a weak D call TRBD1 (5 bases). The CDR3 spans 15 residues. V dropped 0 bases and J dropped 5 bases, with 13 bases sitting between them. The CDR3 here is CASSLAGPRGYGYTF. For the CDR3, the DNA is TGTGCCAGCAGTTTAGCAGGACCAAGGGGTTATGGCTACACCTTC.

This chain connects TRBV28 to TRBJ2-1, with D perhaps TRBD1 or TRBD2 (6 bases each). V was pared by 4 bases and J by 13 bases, with 17 bases between. The CDR3 length is 13 residues. Germline V gene lookup returns CDR1 MDHEN and CDR2 SYDVKM. The CDR3 nucleotides are TGTGCCAGCAGTTCGGGGGCTAGGGATACCCAGTTCTTC. Its protein product is CASSSGARDTQFF.

This clonotype was counted only a few times. This chain joins TRBV5-5 and TRBJ1-5; 9 nucleotides agree with TRBD1. Germline V gene data show CDR1 as SGHKS and CDR2 as YYEKEE (reference sequence). Trimming took 2 bases from V and 4 from J; bases not matched to a gene: 10. There are 17 residues in the CDR3. CDR3 sequence reads: CASSLQPGQGSNQPQHF. CDR3 DNA: TGTGCCAGCAGCTTACAACCGGGACAGGGATCTAATCAGCCCCAGCATTTT. The whole variable domain, remainder taken from reference TRBV5-5 and TRBJ1-5, is DAGVTQSPTHLIKTRGQQVTLRCSPISGHKSVSWYQQVLGQGPQFIFQYYEKEERGRGNFPDRFSARQFPNYSSELNVNALLLGDSALYLCASSLQPGQGSNQPQHFGDGTRLSIL.

This clonotype was seen a handful of times. The V call is TRBV20-1, the J call TRBJ2-1; 15 nucleotides agree with TRBD2. The CDR3 is 15 amino acids. Germline V gene sequence: CDR1 DFQATT, CDR2 SNEGSKA (reference sequence). Unmatched junction bases numbered 7, after V lost 5 bases and J lost 8 bases. The CDR3 reads CSADGTSGRTDEQFF. The CDR3, as DNA: TGCAGTGCTGATGGGACTAGCGGGAGGACGGATGAGCAGTTCTTC.

The sample holds many counts of this clonotype. The V call is TRBV10-3, the J call TRBJ2-1; 8 bases line up with TRBD2. CDR3 length: 16 residues. V trimming: 6 bases; J trimming: 3 bases; junction bases outside the gene matches: 10. Germline CDR1 is ENHRY and CDR2 is SYGVKD. The CDR3 loop is CAIRKEAGAFYNEQFF. The CDR3, as DNA: TGTGCCATCAGGAAAGAAGCGGGAGCATTCTACAATGAGCAGTTCTTC.

This clonotype was picked up one time. This chain links TRBV12-3 or TRBV12-4 with TRBJ1-1; D gene uncertain. Trimming left V 5 bases short and J 10 bases short, with 23 bases between. The CDR3 extends over 15 amino acids. The CDR3 DNA reads as TGTGCCAGCAGTATGTTTTCGGGAACCCTGATTGCAGCTTTCTTT. Translation: CASSMFSGTLIAAFF.

The rearrangement joins TRBV4-1 to TRBJ2-1, with D tentatively TRBD2 (6 bases). The CDR3 has 16 amino acids. CDR1 and CDR2 (germline): MGHRA, YSYEKL. Trimming left V 4 bases short and J 2 bases short, with 15 bases between. Written as DNA, the CDR3 is TGCGCCAGCAGCCCTATCCGGGACTTTCCCTACAATGAGCAGTTCTTC. It is translated as CASSPIRDFPYNEQFF.

This clonotype came up a few times. V usage is TRBV7-2 and J usage is TRBJ2-7; 10 nucleotides match TRBD2. The CDR3 is made up of 17 amino acids. J lost 0 bases, V lost 5 bases, and 10 bases had no gene match. From germline, CDR1 is SGHTA and CDR2 FQGNSA. In nucleotides, the CDR3 is TGTGCCAGCAGCCTAGGGACTAGCGCTAGGGGCTCCTACGAGCAGTACTTC. Its translation: CASSLGTSARGSYEQYF.

This clonotype was seen more than once but under ten times. The chain joins TRBV6-2 or TRBV6-3 to TRBJ1-5; possibly TRBD1 for D (6 bases). This CDR3 contains 14 residues. The germline CDR1 and CDR2 sequences are MNHEY and SVGEGT. V gave up 6 bases and J gave up 4 bases, with 13 bases separating them. The CDR3 here is CASRTGLGNQPQHF. The CDR3 region has the DNA TGTGCCAGCAGAACAGGGTTGGGAAATCAGCCCCAGCATTTT.

The J gene is TRBJ2-3, the V gene TRBV10-3, with 11 bases fitting TRBD2. Trimming cost V 7 bases and J 4 bases; bases outside gene matches: 10. The CDR3 extends over 16 amino acids. Germline loops: CDR1 ENHRY, CDR2 SYGVKD. In nucleotides, the CDR3 is TGTGCCATCAAAGGCCCTACTAGCGGGAGTCCAGATACGCAGTATTTT. Residues: CAIKGPTSGSPDTQYF.

This clonotype was seen more than once but under ten times. The gene calls are TRBV9 and TRBJ2-4, with a possible D match to TRBD2 (7 bases). The CDR3 consists of 18 residues. The germline V gene encodes CDR1 SGDLS and CDR2 YYNGEE. V was cut by 0 bases and J by 4 bases, with 20 bases left in between. In DNA, the CDR3 is TGTGCCAGCAGCGTAGCTCTTGGTGGGAGGGGGAAGAAAAACATTCAGTACTTC. Translated: CASSVALGGRGKKNIQYF.